This passage covers 15 T cell receptor beta chains from one sample sequenced in a study of blood T cell repertoires in COVID-19. Profiled with immunoSEQ multiplex PCR; TCRdb holds only in-frame clones, not every one. The data contain about 370,000 clones, 80% to 90% of them seen just once; the ten biggest clones take up about 1%. Specimen: PBMCs or T cells enriched from blood (not recorded which). The origin of the receptors is a man aged 18 to 29 who had recovered from COVID-19.

The V gene is TRBV30, the J gene TRBJ1-1; 7 positions match TRBD1. Trimming removed 6 bases from V and 4 bases from J; junction bases left unmatched: 8. Germline V gene sequence: CDR1 GTSNPN, CDR2 SVGIG (reference sequence). The CDR3 consists of 13 residues. The CDR3: CACQRQGRTEAFF. The CDR3 DNA follows: TGTGCCTGCCAGAGACAGGGCCGCACTGAAGCTTTCTTT.

This sequence joins TRBV10-3 and TRBJ1-2, with TRBD1 matching over 9 bases. Germline assignment: CDR1 ENHRY and CDR2 SYGVKD. V shed 6 bases and J 6 bases; nucleotides not matched to a gene: 2. This CDR3 region has 12 residues. The DNA for the CDR3 is TGTGCCATCAGCCGACAGGGGGATGGCTACACCTTC. Protein product: CAISRQGDGYTF.

This chain joins TRBV28 and TRBJ2-1, with 9 bases that match TRBD1. Germline V CDR1 and CDR2: MDHEN, SYDVKM. The trim removed 5 bases at V and 7 bases at J, leaving 12 bases unmatched. The CDR3 totals 16 residues. CDR3: CASSPLGTGTGNEQFF. The CDR3 nucleotides are TGTGCCAGCAGTCCCCTTGGGACAGGGACAGGGAATGAGCAGTTCTTC. Full variable domain (outside the CDR3, taken from reference TRBV28 and TRBJ2-1): DVKVTQSSRYLVKRTGEKVFLECVQDMDHENMFWYRQDPGLGLRLIYFSYDVKMKEKGDIPEGYSVSREKKERFSLILESASTNQTSMYLCASSPLGTGTGNEQFFGPGTRLTVL.

The count of this clone is one. The chain employs TRBV30 and TRBJ1-1; D remains unclear. The CDR3 has 14 amino acids. V lost 0 bases to trimming and J lost 4 bases, with 12 bases between them. Germline loops: CDR1 GTSNPN, CDR2 SVGIG (reference sequence). The DNA of the CDR3 is TGTGCCTGGAGTGTACTACGGGGAAGCACTGAAGCTTTCTTT. This codes for CAWSVLRGSTEAFF.

The chain is built from TRBV7-9 and TRBJ2-1; D unresolved. V lost 3 bases and J lost 8, with 11 bases in between. This CDR3 is 13 amino acids long. Germline V gives CDR1 SEHNR, CDR2 FQNEAQ (reference sequence). For the CDR3, the DNA is TGTGCCAGCAGCTTGGCTGCTCTGGATGAGCAGTTCTTC. Its translation: CASSLAALDEQFF. Variable domain in full (rest from reference TRBV7-9 and TRBJ2-1): DTGVSQNPRHKITKRGQNVTFRCDPISEHNRLYWYRQTLGQGPEFLTYFQNEAQLEKSRLLSDRFSAERPKGSFSTLEIQRTEQGDSAMYLCASSLAALDEQFFGPGTRLTVL.

J is TRBJ2-6 and V is TRBV27; D ambiguous. Trimming pared 7 bases from V and 2 bases from J, leaving 12 bases between. Germline-derived CDR1 and CDR2 are MNHEY and SMNVEV (reference sequence). This CDR3 comprises 15 residues. CDR3 nucleotides: TGTGCCAGCACCACGGGTAGGCCTGGGGCCAACGTCCTGACTTTC. Residues: CASTTGRPGANVLTF.

The rearrangement links TRBV6-6 to TRBJ2-3; tentatively, D is TRBD2 (7 bases). Germline CDR1 reads MNHNY; CDR2 reads SVGAGI (reference sequence). With 4 bases removed from V and 6 bases from J, the gap between germline ends came to 17 bases. This CDR3 region has 15 residues. CDR3 nucleotides: TGTGCCAGCAGTTCCAACAGGGTGGGAGGGGATACGCAGTATTTT. Protein sequence: CASSSNRVGGDTQYF.

The chain recombines TRBV28 with TRBJ1-1; D uncertain. This CDR3 comprises 12 residues. The ends were cut back, 5 bases at V and 0 bases at J, with 4 bases in the middle. Germline V gene data show CDR1 as MDHEN and CDR2 as SYDVKM. CDR3 protein: CASSLVNTEAFF. Written as DNA, the CDR3 is TGTGCCAGCAGTCTCGTGAACACTGAAGCTTTCTTT.

The gene calls are TRBV6-5 and TRBJ1-5; 7 positions agree with TRBD1. Germline CDR1 reads MNHEY; CDR2 reads SVGAGI. This CDR3 region has 15 residues. After removal of 0 bases from V and 5 bases from J, the junction contained 4 bases not matched to a gene. CDR3 protein: CASSYSGQDYQPQHF. The CDR3 DNA follows: TGTGCCAGCAGTTACTCCGGACAGGACTATCAGCCCCAGCATTTT.

J is TRBJ1-1 and V is TRBV19; tentative D call: TRBD1 (6 bases). From germline, CDR1 is LNHDA and CDR2 SQIVND (reference sequence). The CDR3 is made up of 14 amino acids. Between the trimmed V and J ends, which lost 5 bases and 2 bases, there was a span of 12 bases. CDR3 sequence (DNA): TGTGCCAGTAGTCCCGGGACACCAAACACTGAAGCTTTCTTT. This encodes CASSPGTPNTEAFF.

This clone has only one observation. The rearrangement joins TRBV5-4 to TRBJ2-3; 10 bases are shared with TRBD2. The CDR3 spans 16 residues. CDR1 and CDR2 from the germline V gene are SGHNT and YYREEE (reference sequence). V was clipped by 4 bases and J by 4 bases; unmatched bases: 9. CDR3: CASSPPKGLAADTQYF. CDR3 in DNA: TGTGCCAGCAGCCCCCCTAAAGGACTAGCGGCAGATACGCAGTATTTT.

This rearrangement joins TRBV6-5 to TRBJ1-1, with D hard to call. CDR1 is MNHEY and CDR2 is SVGAGI in the germline V gene. This CDR3 spans 15 amino acids. Trimming left V 0 bases short and J 0 bases short, with 8 bases between. In DNA, the CDR3 is TGTGCCAGCAGTTACTCTTTCCTTATGAACACTGAAGCTTTCTTT. Translated: CASSYSFLMNTEAFF.

The chain is built from TRBV11-2 and TRBJ1-6, with 8 bases lining up with TRBD1. Germline values: CDR1 SGHAT, CDR2 FQNNGV. CDR3 size: 15 residues. J lost 7 bases, V lost 2 bases, and 4 bases had no gene match. The CDR3 DNA reads TGTGCCAGCAGCTTACCGGGACAGGAAAATTCACCCCTCCACTTT. It codes for CASSLPGQENSPLHF.

The chain couples TRBV27 to TRBJ2-1, with 11 bases fitting TRBD2. V dropped 5 bases and J dropped 7; count of bases not matched to a gene: 13. The CDR3 is made up of 17 amino acids. Germline V gives CDR1 MNHEY, CDR2 SMNVEV (reference sequence). The CDR3 region is CASSTLRSGRVENEQFF. For the CDR3, the DNA is TGTGCCAGCAGTACGTTACGTAGCGGGAGGGTTGAGAATGAGCAGTTCTTC.

The chain couples TRBV14 to TRBJ1-5, with TRBD1 as a possible D gene (5 bases). Trimming pared 2 bases from V and 1 base from J, leaving 9 bases between. CDR1 is SGHDN, CDR2 FVKESK, per germline. The CDR3 extends over 15 amino acids. In DNA form, the CDR3 reads TGTGCCAGCAGCCAACCGGGGGGAAGCAATCAGCCCCAGCATTTT. Protein product: CASSQPGGSNQPQHF.